The 21 T cell receptor beta chains below come from one sample, sequenced in a study of blood T cell repertoires in COVID-19. Libraries were prepared by immunoSEQ multiplex PCR; TCRdb keeps only in-frame clonotypes and omits some of them. This table has roughly 310,000 clones, 75% to 90% appearing once. The sequenced material came from peripheral blood. These receptors all come from a woman in her 30s with COVID-19, enrolled during active disease.

J is TRBJ2-3 and V is TRBV7-8, with TRBD1 identical over 7 bases. V was pared by 1 base and J by 1 base, with 5 bases of the junction left unmatched. The germline CDR1 and CDR2 sequences are SGHVS and FQNEAQ. The CDR3 extends over 16 amino acids. The CDR3 reads CASSLETGFGTDTQYF. The DNA for the CDR3 is TGTGCCAGCAGCTTAGAGACAGGGTTTGGCACAGATACGCAGTATTTT.

This clone occurred once. V usage is TRBV19 and J usage is TRBJ1-2; no clear D. This CDR3 has 11 amino acids. CDR1 is LNHDA and CDR2 is SQIVND in the germline V gene (reference sequence). The V end was cut by 4 bases, the J end by 5 bases, with 5 bases between. The CDR3: CASSNTYGYTF. As DNA, the CDR3 is TGTGCCAGTAGTAACACGTATGGCTACACCTTC.

The chain recombines TRBV16 with TRBJ2-7; tentatively, D is TRBD2 (6 bases). The CDR3 runs 13 residues. With 4 bases removed from V and 6 bases from J, the gap between germline ends came to 13 bases. Germline CDR1 and CDR2: KGHSY and FQNENV. CDR3 bases: TGTGCCAGCAGCCGGGGGGAGGCGAGCGAGCAGTACTTC. It encodes CASSRGEASEQYF.

The CDR3 bases are TGTGCCAGCAGTGAAAGCGGGTTTTCAGCTAACTATGGCTACACCTTC. This codes for CASSESGFSANYGYTF. The chain carries TRBV6-1 and TRBJ1-2; D call uncertain. With 2 bases removed from V and 0 bases from J, the gap between germline ends came to 13 bases. CDR3 size: 16 residues. Germline CDR1 MNHNS, CDR2 SASEGT.

The genes are TRBV6-5 and TRBJ1-1, with TRBD1 identical over 7 bases. The CDR3 runs 14 residues. Germline trimming cut 3 bases from V and 4 bases from J; bases unmatched to any gene: 5. Looked up from germline, CDR1 is MNHEY and CDR2 is SVGAGI. In DNA, the CDR3 is TGTGCCAGCAGTTATGAGGGGGCGGTCACTGAAGCTTTCTTT. It encodes CASSYEGAVTEAFF.

This chain joins TRBV29-1 and TRBJ2-3; D perhaps matches TRBD1 (5 bases). The CDR3 consists of 13 residues. CDR1 and CDR2 from the germline V gene are SQVTM and ANQGSEA. Trimming removed 7 bases at V and 5 bases at J, with 16 bases between. CDR3 loop: CSAAQGVRDTQYF. The CDR3 nucleotides read TGCAGCGCCGCCCAAGGGGTCCGAGATACGCAGTATTTT.

CDR3 loop: CASMLQGNTEAFF. The DNA of the CDR3 is TGTGCCAGCATGCTACAGGGGAACACTGAAGCTTTCTTT. The V and J genes are TRBV6-5 and TRBJ1-1; perhaps TRBD1 as D (6 bases). There are 13 residues in the CDR3. V was cut by 7 bases and J by 1 base, with 10 bases left in between. Germline CDR1 and CDR2: MNHEY and SVGAGI.

A few counts support this clone. The chain links TRBV19 to TRBJ1-4; 9 bases map to TRBD1. J was trimmed by 6 bases and V by 1 base; bases with no gene match: 3. CDR1 is LNHDA, CDR2 SQIVND, per germline (reference sequence). This CDR3 region has 15 residues. CDR3 bases: TGTGCCAGTAGTATAGGAGGACAGGGGTATGAAAAACTGTTTTTT. It codes for CASSIGGQGYEKLFF.

This clone came up many times. The chain joins TRBV19 to TRBJ2-1, with D possibly being TRBD2 (6 bases). The V end was cut by 6 bases, the J end by 4 bases, with 10 bases between. Germline CDR1 LNHDA, CDR2 SQIVND (reference sequence). This CDR3 has 13 amino acids. CDR3 nucleotides: TGTGCCAGTAGGGAGGGGAGATACAATGAGCAGTTCTTC. Encoded protein: CASREGRYNEQFF.

In this sample, this clone turned up a few times. The chain is built from TRBV6-4 and TRBJ1-4; 8 bases are shared with TRBD1. Per germline, CDR1 MRHNA and CDR2 SNTAGT. V shed 3 bases and J 3 bases; nucleotides not matched to a gene: 3. This CDR3 is 15 amino acids long. The CDR3 reads CASSEGGQANEKLFF. The CDR3 DNA is TGTGCCAGCAGTGAAGGGGGACAGGCTAATGAAAAACTGTTTTTT.

The chain's CDR3 is CASSLQRQETQYF. The DNA of the CDR3 is TGTGCCAGTAGTCTACAGAGACAAGAGACCCAGTACTTC. V gene TRBV19 combines with J gene TRBJ2-5; D is unresolved. The CDR3 runs to 13 residues. Germline V gene sequence: CDR1 LNHDA, CDR2 SQIVND (reference sequence). Trimming cost V 5 bases and J 2 bases, with 9 bases left between them. The whole variable domain, filled in from reference TRBV19 and TRBJ2-5, reads DGGITQSPKYLFRKEGQNVTLSCEQNLNHDAMYWYRQDPGQGLRLIYYSQIVNDFQKGDIAEGYSVSREKKESFPLTVTSAQKNPTAFYLCASSLQRQETQYFGPGTRLLVL.

This clone was counted only a few times. This rearrangement joins TRBV4-2 to TRBJ1-1; maybe TRBD1 (5 bases). CDR1 and CDR2 (germline): LGHNA, YNFKEQ. The V and J ends lost 3 bases and 1 base respectively, with 15 bases between them. CDR3 length: 16 amino acids. The CDR3 region is CASSQASGRQNTEAFF. DNA of the CDR3: TGTGCCAGCAGCCAGGCCTCAGGGCGCCAGAACACTGAAGCTTTCTTT.

The chain has TRBV6-5 and TRBJ1-4; D uncertain. Germline loops: CDR1 MNHEY, CDR2 SVGAGI. The CDR3 contains 14 residues. Trimming shortened V by 5 bases and J by 9 bases, and 16 bases separated the two germline ends. The chain's CDR3 is CASSQDGVGKKLFF. The CDR3 DNA reads TGTGCCAGCAGTCAGGACGGCGTCGGGAAAAAACTGTTTTTT.

V gene TRBV6-1 combines with J gene TRBJ2-2; 11 nucleotides line up with TRBD2. V lost 4 bases to trimming and J lost 3 bases; unmatched junction nucleotides: 4. Germline V lookup: CDR1 MNHNS, CDR2 SASEGT. The CDR3 totals 16 residues. The DNA of the CDR3 is TGTGCCAGCAGTGTTAGCGGGAGGGCTGACACCGGGGAGCTGTTTTTT. Protein: CASSVSGRADTGELFF.

The chain carries TRBV19 and TRBJ1-2; D may be TRBD1 (6 bases). This CDR3 has 14 amino acids. Germline V CDR1 and CDR2: LNHDA, SQIVND (reference sequence). The V gene lost 4 bases and the J gene lost 5 bases, with 14 bases spanning the gap. CDR3 loop: CASSRGGASYGYTF. The DNA for the CDR3 is TGTGCCAGTAGTAGGGGGGGCGCTTCTTATGGCTACACCTTC.

The chain couples TRBV18 to TRBJ1-3, with no clear D. Trimming shortened V by 2 bases and J by 2 bases, and 7 bases separated the two germline ends. This CDR3 comprises 14 residues. From germline, CDR1 is KGHSH and CDR2 LQKENI. CDR3 sequence reads: CASSPGRTGNTIYF. CDR3 coding DNA: TGTGCCAGCTCACCAGGCAGAACTGGAAACACCATATATTTT. Using reference TRBV18 and TRBJ1-3 for the parts outside the CDR3, the full variable domain is NAGVMQNPRHLVRRRGQEARLRCSPMKGHSHVYWYRQLPEEGLKFMVYLQKENIIDESGMPKERFSAEFPKEGPSILRIQQVVRGDSAAYFCASSPGRTGNTIYFGEGSWLTVV.

J is TRBJ1-4 and V is TRBV27; 11 positions agree with TRBD1. The CDR3 is made up of 18 amino acids. Germline V gene sequence: CDR1 MNHEY, CDR2 SMNVEV (reference sequence). The V gene end was trimmed by 5 bases and the J gene end by 6 bases; junction bases not matched to a gene: 14. DNA of the CDR3: TGTGCCAGCAGTAATTCCGGGACAGGGGGAGTTTCGTATGAAAAACTGTTTTTT. Encoded protein: CASSNSGTGGVSYEKLFF.

J is TRBJ2-5 and V is TRBV29-1; D unclear. CDR1 SQVTM and CDR2 ANQGSEA come from the germline V gene. There are 12 residues in the CDR3. Trimming pared 7 bases from V and 4 bases from J, leaving 13 bases between. CDR3 nucleotides: TGCAGCGGACGGGTGACTGCAGAGACCCAGTACTTC. Residues: CSGRVTAETQYF.

This clone was detected once. The chain couples TRBV28 to TRBJ2-1; TRBD2 matches at 7 bases. The CDR3 runs to 15 residues. In germline, CDR1 is MDHEN, CDR2 SYDVKM. The junction had 2 bases not matched to a gene; V was cut back by 3 bases and J by 0 bases. This CDR3 is CASSFRGSSYNEQFF. In nucleotides, the CDR3 is TGTGCCAGCAGTTTCCGCGGGAGCTCCTACAATGAGCAGTTCTTC.

This chain joins TRBV20-1 and TRBJ1-1; a weak D match, TRBD1 (5 bases). V lost 2 bases and J lost 5, with 6 bases in between. Looked up from germline, CDR1 is DFQATT and CDR2 is SNEGSKA (reference sequence). The CDR3 is made up of 11 amino acids. The CDR3 protein is CSARKGTEAFF. In DNA, the CDR3 is TGCAGTGCTAGAAAGGGGACTGAAGCTTTCTTT.

V usage is TRBV6-7 and J usage is TRBJ2-3; 8 nucleotides align to TRBD2. TRBV6-7 belongs to the ORF category, with a function that is uncertain. CDR3 size: 17 residues. The junction had 9 bases not matched to a gene; V was cut back by 2 bases and J by 2 bases. This chain's CDR3 is CASSYPRGSGATDTQYF. Written as DNA, the CDR3 is TGTGCCAGCAGTTACCCCCGGGGTAGCGGGGCCACAGATACGCAGTATTTT.